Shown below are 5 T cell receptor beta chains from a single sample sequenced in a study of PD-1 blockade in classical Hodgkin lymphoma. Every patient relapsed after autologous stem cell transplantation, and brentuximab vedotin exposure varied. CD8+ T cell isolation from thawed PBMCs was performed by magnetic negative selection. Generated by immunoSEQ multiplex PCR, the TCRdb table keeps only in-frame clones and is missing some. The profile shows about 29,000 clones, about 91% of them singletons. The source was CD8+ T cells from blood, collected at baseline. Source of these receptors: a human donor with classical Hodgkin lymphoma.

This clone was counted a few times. DNA for the CDR3: TGTGCCAGCAGTACCCCTGACAGGGGAGTAGGGTACGAGCAGTACTTC. As protein: CASSTPDRGVGYEQYF. This chain joins TRBV28 and TRBJ2-7, with 8 bases fitting TRBD1. Germline CDR1 is MDHEN and CDR2 is SYDVKM. V shed 5 bases and J 4 bases; nucleotides not matched to a gene: 13. The CDR3 is 16 residues long.

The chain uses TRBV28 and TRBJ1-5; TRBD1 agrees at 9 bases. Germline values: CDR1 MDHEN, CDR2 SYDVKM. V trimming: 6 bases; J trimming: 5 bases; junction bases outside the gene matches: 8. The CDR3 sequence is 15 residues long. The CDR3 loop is CASRGPTGGYQPQHF. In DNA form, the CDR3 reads TGTGCCAGCAGGGGCCCGACAGGGGGGTATCAGCCCCAGCATTTT.

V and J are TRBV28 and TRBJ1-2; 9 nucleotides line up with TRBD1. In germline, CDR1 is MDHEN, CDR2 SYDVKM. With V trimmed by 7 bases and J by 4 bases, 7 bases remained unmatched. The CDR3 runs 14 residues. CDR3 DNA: TGTGCCAGCAATAACAGGGGGCGCACCTATGGCTACACCTTC. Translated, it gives CASNNRGRTYGYTF.

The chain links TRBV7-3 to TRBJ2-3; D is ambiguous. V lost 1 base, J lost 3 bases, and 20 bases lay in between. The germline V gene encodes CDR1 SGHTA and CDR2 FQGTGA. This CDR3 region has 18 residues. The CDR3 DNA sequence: TGTGCCAGCAGCTTAAACTCTTCTAATTGGGTGAGAACAGATACGCAGTATTTT. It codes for CASSLNSSNWVRTDTQYF.

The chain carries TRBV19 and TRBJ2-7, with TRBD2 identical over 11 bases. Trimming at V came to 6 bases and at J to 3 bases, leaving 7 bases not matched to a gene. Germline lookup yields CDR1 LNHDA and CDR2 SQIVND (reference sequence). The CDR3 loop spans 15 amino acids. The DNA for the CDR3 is TGTGCCAGTAGCCCGGGACTAGCGGAATACTACGAGCAGTACTTC. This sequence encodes CASSPGLAEYYEQYF.